Sequencing of this TCR beta chain was carried out in a study of T cell repertoires in cytomegalovirus infection. Study results and caveats: Cumulative frequency (of public TCR beta family members) identified carriers of CMV plus the relevant HLA. HLA-C-restricted CMV clonotypes gave the most frequent clonotype in two of eight donors.

The V and J ends lost 5 bases and 0 bases respectively, with 19 bases between them. The CDR3 loop spans 18 amino acids. Germline CDR1 is KGHDR and CDR2 is SFDVKD. TCRdb passed the reads through MiXCR, listing each CDR3 protein once. The sample lists 95,000 to 150,000 distinct CDR3 sequences, roughly a third occurring once. In regard to this clonotype: Its antigen remains unknown.

The source was CD8+ T cells from cultured PBMCs, collected from culture after CMV antigen stimulation. The rearrangement uses TRBV24-1 and TRBJ1-3, with D perhaps matching TRBD1 (6 bases). The source of this sequence is a human donor in good health (CMV status not recorded). Some clones in this sample may be carry-over from other donors' samples. This CDR3 reads CATSANEQGKDSGNTIYF. For the CDR3, the DNA is TGTGCCACCAGTGCCAACGAACAGGGTAAAGACTCTGGAAACACCATATATTTT.